The present TCR beta chain was sequenced within a study of regulatory T cells in long-lasting Graves disease (dated by TCRdb to the early 2020s). About the full investigation: In the newly diagnosed Graves' disease group, patients had been taking antithyroid drugs for less than 3 months. Persistent Graves' disease patients were compared with newly diagnosed Graves' disease patients by peripheral blood TCR sequencing and RNA sequencing. TCR sequencing covered some 13 persistent and around 20 newly diagnosed Graves' disease patients, some 35 samples in total. The study took place in China and was registered as a clinical trial. Study-wide conclusions, independent of this receptor: Persistent disease showed preferential use of TRBV28, TRBJ1-2 and TRBJ2-5, whereas newly diagnosed disease favored TRBV20-1 and TRBJ2-1. Only peripheral blood was studied, because thyroid tissue, the primary lesion, was inaccessible. The small sample size was acknowledged by the authors as a limitation that may reduce accuracy. More public clonotypes were shared among persistent patients (under 3,000) than among newly diagnosed patients (966). Persistent Graves' disease patients showed lower TCR Shannon entropy and fewer highly expanded clones than newly diagnosed patients, suggesting clonal expansion. Only the TCR beta chain was sequenced and analyzed.

Library construction relied on multiplex PCR. Sequencing relied on an Illumina HiSeq 4000. TCR beta libraries were built with iRepertoire HTBI primers and Arm-PCR amplification of CDR3 regions. Gel purification was performed on PCR products prior to sequencing. On the study's bioinformatics: Gene usage analysis of CDR3 amino acid clonotypes used the approximately 62 TRBV and 14 TRBJ segments found across samples. COPE and FqMerger were used to merge the filtered high-quality paired reads into contigs. BLAST was used to align contigs to the IMGT TRBV, TRBD and TRBJ reference genes, and CDR3 was defined following IMGT. Any clonotype with a frequency above 0.1% was counted as a highly expanded clone. Shannon entropy served as the measure of repertoire diversity, while the Gini coefficient captured V-J evenness. Public clonotypes were defined as clonotypes shared by more than one individual. TCRdb trimmed public reads at Q25 via fastp, called clones via MiXCR and kept in-frame beta chains. Each entry is one CDR3 protein sequence, shown with its most common DNA and genes. TCRdb assigned the V and J calls; the authors' analysis was not used. Present in this sample are 360,000 or so distinct CDR3 sequences, around 15% of which were seen just once. The top ten clonotypes cover 30% of the sample.

The intended sense of this specimen's time point label: newly diagnosed GD, antithyroid drugs for less than 3 months. RNA was extracted from PBMCs in TRIzol for both TCR sequencing and RNA sequencing. Graves' disease was diagnosed according to American Thyroid Association guidelines. Patients for the study were recruited at an endocrinology department in Xi'an, China. Each patient gave approximately 10 milliliters of peripheral blood, collected in an EDTA anticoagulant tube. Ficoll Paque Plus density gradient separation was used to isolate PBMCs, and no further T cell sorting was performed. An Agilent 2100 Bioanalyzer and agarose gel were used to assess RNA quality, and a NanoDrop 2000 was used to measure RNA concentration. The junction shows trimming of 4 bases on V and 6 bases on J, and the gene matches do not reach 9 bases of it. CDR1 and CDR2, per the germline V gene, are SGHRS and YFSETQ. CDR3 length: 16 amino acids, cysteine to phenylalanine. CDR3 DNA only is kept here, 48 bases in frame from base 1.

This clonotype came up a few times. Its antigen specificity is not known. No qualities accompany the bases; no much larger clone lies one base away. These same records also appear under a second study, on T cells in Graves' hyperthyroidism and ophthalmopathy. The second study also describes: A patient counted as having stable Graves' hyperthyroidism if no progression to ophthalmopathy occurred over 18 months of follow-up. Hyperthyroidism patients were newly diagnosed, had a disease duration of under 2 months, and were aged 18 to 65 years. Exclusion was applied to patients with uncontrolled infections, other autoimmune diseases, pregnancy or lactation. Diagnoses were established on the basis of clinical symptoms, serum thyroxine and TRAb, thyroid ultrasound, and orbital computed tomography. The TCR CDR3 was subjected to a first round of RT-PCR using the HTBI primer set and the Qiagen OneStep RT-PCR kit. Most expanded thyroid clonotypes (frequency above 0.001) were also found in blood, which suggests that blood repertoires may mirror thyroid immune responses. A model built on a 13 V-J signature distinguished ophthalmopathy from stable hyperthyroidism, reaching roughly 88% sensitivity and about 81% specificity in cross-validation and 80%/75% in testing. In validation, the model predicted progression to ophthalmopathy with approximately 71% sensitivity and around 72% specificity, a median of around 6.6 months before onset. To identify distinguishing TCR V-J signatures, a discovery cohort of about 100 patients was used, comprising roughly 45 with Graves' ophthalmopathy and under 60 with stable Graves' hyperthyroidism. Prospective prediction of ophthalmopathy was tested in an independent validation cohort of 18 to 20 hyperthyroidism patients and approximately 17 patients who later progressed to ophthalmopathy. The 75 to 100 discovery patients were randomly split 7:3 into training and test sets. In several Graves' hyperthyroidism patients, the study also compared T-cell repertoires from thyroid tissue with T-cell repertoires from blood. Once sampling was done, hyperthyroidism patients were given methimazole at a starting dose of 30 mg daily, whereas ophthalmopathy patients were given high-dose intravenous methylprednisolone. Libraries were constructed in a second round of multiplex PCR, after which size selection and purification were carried out. Sequencing of the libraries was done on an Illumina HiSeq2000 using paired-end 100 bp reads. SOAPnuke was used to process the raw data, removing reads that contained adapters or uncalled bases, had a mean Phred below 15, or lacked an exact match to the constant primer or identifier. High-quality paired reads were merged with COPE v1.2.5, and unique nucleotide sequences were defined as clonotypes. MiTCR v1.1 was used to align clonotypes to the IMGT TRBV, TRBD and TRBJ reference segments. The analysis included only V-J combinations with a frequency above 0.0001, which together covered about 99% of the repertoires. The TCS score was defined as the ratio of F50 (clonal expansion) to E x V (chaos), calculated using BLOSUM62-based TCRdist between CDR3 peptides within each V-J. Welch's t-statistics and random forest reduced just over 500 V-J features to 13, which were used in a naive Bayes classifier (R e1071). Sample size was not statistically predetermined, and blinding of investigators to group allocation was not performed. According to the paper, TCR Vbeta CDR3 sequencing was carried out on 135 peripheral blood samples, which came from around 43 ophthalmopathy, around 75 hyperthyroidism and roughly 17 progressor patients.

The chain joins TRBV5-1 to TRBJ2-2, with 10 bases in between that match TRBD1. Sequences were derived from peripheral blood mononuclear cells (PBMCs), sampled at new diagnosis, from a patient treated with antithyroid drugs. The TCR originated in a man aged 35-49 years with Graves disease. Donor details come from another sample of the same person, matched by shared clones. CDR3 protein: CASSLYDRGLSGELFF. The nucleotide sequence is TGCGCCAGCAGCCTTTACGACAGGGGGCTATCCGGGGAGCTGTTTTTT. Reference TRBV5-1 and TRBJ2-2 genes cover what lies past the CDR3, so the full variable domain is KAGVTQTPRYLIKTRGQQVTLSCSPISGHRSVSWYQQTPGQGLQFLFEYFSETQRNKGNFPGRFSGRQFSNSRSEMNVSTLELGDSALYLCASSLYDRGLSGELFFGEGSRLTVL.